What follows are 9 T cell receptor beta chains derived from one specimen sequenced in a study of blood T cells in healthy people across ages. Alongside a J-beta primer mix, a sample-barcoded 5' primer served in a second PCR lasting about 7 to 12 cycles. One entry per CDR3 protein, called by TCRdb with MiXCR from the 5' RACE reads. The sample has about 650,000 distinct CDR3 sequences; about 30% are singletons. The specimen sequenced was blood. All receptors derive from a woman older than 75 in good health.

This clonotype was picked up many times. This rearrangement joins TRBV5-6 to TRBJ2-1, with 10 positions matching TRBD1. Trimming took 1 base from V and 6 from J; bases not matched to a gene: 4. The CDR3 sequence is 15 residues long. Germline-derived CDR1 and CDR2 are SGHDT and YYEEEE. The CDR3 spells CASSLWDRGRNEQFF. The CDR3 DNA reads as TGTGCCAGCAGCTTGTGGGACAGGGGCCGCAATGAGCAGTTCTTC.

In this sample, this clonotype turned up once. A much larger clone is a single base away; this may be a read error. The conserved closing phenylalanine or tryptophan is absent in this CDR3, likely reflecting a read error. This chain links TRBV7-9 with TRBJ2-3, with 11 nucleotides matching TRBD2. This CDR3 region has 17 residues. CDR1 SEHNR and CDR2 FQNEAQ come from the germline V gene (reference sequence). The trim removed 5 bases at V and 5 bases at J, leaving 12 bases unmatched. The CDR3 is CASSGRFSGGARDTQYL. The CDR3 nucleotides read TGTGCCAGCAGCGGACGCTTTAGCGGGGGGGCCAGAGATACGCAGTATTTG.

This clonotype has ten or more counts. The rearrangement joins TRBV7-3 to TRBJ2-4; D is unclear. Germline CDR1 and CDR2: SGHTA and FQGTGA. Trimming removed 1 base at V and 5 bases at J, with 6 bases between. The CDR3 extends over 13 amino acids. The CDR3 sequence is CASSLNRENIQYF. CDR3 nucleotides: TGTGCCAGCAGCTTAAACAGAGAAAACATTCAGTACTTC.

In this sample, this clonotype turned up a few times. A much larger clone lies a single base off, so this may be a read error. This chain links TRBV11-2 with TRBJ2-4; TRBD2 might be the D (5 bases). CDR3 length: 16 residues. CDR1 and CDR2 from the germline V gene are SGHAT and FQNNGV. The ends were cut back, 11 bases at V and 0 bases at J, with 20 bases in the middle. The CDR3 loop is CAGTSDDYQAKNIQYF. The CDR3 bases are TGTGCCGGCACCTCTGATGACTACCAAGCCAAAAACATTCAGTACTTC.

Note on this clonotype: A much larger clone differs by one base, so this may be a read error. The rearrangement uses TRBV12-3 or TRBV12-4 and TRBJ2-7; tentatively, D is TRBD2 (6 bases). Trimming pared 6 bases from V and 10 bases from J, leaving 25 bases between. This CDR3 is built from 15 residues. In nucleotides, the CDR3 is TGTGCCAGCAGCCCGGGGGTCCGGCCCCGAGAGGCCCAGTACTTC. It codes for CASSPGVRPREAQYF.

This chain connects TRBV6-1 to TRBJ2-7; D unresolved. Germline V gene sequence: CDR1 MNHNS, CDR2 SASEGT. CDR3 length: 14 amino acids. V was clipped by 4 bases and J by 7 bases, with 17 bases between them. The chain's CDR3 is CASSARIPREEQYF. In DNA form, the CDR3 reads TGTGCCAGCAGTGCCAGAATTCCCAGAGAGGAGCAGTACTTC.

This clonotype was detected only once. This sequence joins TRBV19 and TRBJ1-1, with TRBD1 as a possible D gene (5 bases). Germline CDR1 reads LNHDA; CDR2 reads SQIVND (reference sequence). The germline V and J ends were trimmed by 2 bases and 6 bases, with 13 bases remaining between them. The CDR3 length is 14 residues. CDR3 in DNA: TGTGCCAGTAGTATAAGGGGCGGGGTACCTGAAGCTTTCTTT. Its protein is CASSIRGGVPEAFF.

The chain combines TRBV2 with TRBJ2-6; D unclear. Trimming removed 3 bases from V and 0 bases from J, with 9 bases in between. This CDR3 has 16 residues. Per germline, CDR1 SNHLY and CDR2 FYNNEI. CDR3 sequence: CASSDPGLSGANVLTF. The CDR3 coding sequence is TGTGCCAGCAGTGATCCGGGTCTCTCTGGGGCCAACGTCCTGACTTTC.

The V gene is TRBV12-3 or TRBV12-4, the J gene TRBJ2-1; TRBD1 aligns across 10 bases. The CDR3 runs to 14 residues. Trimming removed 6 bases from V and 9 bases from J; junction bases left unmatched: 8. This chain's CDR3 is CASSLRQGASEQFF. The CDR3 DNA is TGTGCCAGCAGCCTACGACAGGGGGCGAGTGAGCAGTTCTTC.